This T cell receptor beta chain is from a study of blood T cell repertoires in COVID-19. Overall study context: Researchers got acute and convalescent COVID-19 samples from the United States, Italy and Spain. Sources were T cells, B-cell-depleted T cells, or PBMCs; the material itself was cDNA or gDNA.

In the authors' workflow: The assay estimated nucleated cells by amplifying reference gene primers. Only in-frame clones appear in the TCRdb table, and some are missing; sequencing was by immunoSEQ multiplex PCR. The V and J calls and clone size are taken from that table; D and trimming were inferred from the DNA. The table has under 250,000 clones, 80% to 90% seen once; the top ten hold approximately 8%. Trimming took 4 bases from V and 5 from J; bases not matched to a gene: 11. CDR3 length: 15 amino acids. Germline CDR1 is SGHNT and CDR2 is YYREEE (reference sequence). Input material: peripheral blood. The chain combines TRBV5-4 with TRBJ1-2, with 7 positions matching TRBD1. The sequence came from a woman in her fifties or sixties with active or convalescent COVID-19. CDR3 protein: CASSLDRVFWYGYTF. The CDR3 DNA is TGTGCCAGCAGCCTTGACAGGGTTTTTTGGTATGGCTACACCTTC. The whole variable domain, remainder taken from reference TRBV5-4 and TRBJ1-2, is ETGVTQSPTHLIKTRGQQVTLRCSSQSGHNTVSWYQQALGQGPQFIFQYYREEENGRGNFPPRFSGLQFPNYSSELNVNALELDDSALYLCASSLDRVFWYGYTFGSGTRLTVV.